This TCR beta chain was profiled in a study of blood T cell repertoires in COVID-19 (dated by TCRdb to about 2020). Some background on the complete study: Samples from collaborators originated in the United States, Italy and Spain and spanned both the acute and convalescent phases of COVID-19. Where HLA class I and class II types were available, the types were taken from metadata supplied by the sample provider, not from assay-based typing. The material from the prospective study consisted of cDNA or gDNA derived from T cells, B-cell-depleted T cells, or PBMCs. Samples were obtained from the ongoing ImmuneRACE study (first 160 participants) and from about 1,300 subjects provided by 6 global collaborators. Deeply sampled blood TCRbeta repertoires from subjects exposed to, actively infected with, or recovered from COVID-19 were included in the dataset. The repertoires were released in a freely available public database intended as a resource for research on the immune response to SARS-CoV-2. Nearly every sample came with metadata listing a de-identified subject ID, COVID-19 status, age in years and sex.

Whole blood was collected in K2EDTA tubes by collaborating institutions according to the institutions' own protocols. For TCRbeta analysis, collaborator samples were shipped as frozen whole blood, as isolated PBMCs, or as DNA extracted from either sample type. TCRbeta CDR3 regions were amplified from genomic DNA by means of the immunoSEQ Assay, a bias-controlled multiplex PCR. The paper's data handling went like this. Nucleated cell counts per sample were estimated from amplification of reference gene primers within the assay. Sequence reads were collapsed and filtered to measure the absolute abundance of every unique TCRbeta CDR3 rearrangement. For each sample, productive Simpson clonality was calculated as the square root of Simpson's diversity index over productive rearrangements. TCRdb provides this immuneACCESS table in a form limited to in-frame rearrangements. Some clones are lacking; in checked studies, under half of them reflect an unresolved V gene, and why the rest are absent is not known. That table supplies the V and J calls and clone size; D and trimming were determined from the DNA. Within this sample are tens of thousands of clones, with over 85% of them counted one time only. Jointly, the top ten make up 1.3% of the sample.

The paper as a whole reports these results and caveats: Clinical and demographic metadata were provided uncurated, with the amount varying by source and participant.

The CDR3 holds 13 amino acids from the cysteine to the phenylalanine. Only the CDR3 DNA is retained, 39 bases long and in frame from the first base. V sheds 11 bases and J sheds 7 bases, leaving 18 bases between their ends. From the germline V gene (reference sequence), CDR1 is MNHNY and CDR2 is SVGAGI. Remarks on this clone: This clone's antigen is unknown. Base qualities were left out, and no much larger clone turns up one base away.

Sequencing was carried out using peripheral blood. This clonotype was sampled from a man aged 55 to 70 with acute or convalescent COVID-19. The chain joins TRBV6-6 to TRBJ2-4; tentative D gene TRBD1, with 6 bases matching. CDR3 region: CASRLGQGNIQYF. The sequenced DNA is TGTGCCTCCCGATTGGGGCAGGGGAACATTCAGTACTTC.